This T cell receptor beta chain was obtained from a study of CD8 T cells in Susac syndrome (dated by TCRdb to between 2018 and 2020). Regarding the study in general: Repertoire sequencing was used to test whether CD8+ T cell activation and differentiation in Susac syndrome was antigen driven. Clonality of the CD8+ T cell repertoire was compared between about a dozen healthy donors, about 14 Susac syndrome patients and around 16 multiple sclerosis patients. Study-wide conclusions, independent of this receptor: The number of individuals in the TCR sequencing and HLA analysis was acknowledged as relatively small.

Peripheral blood CD8+ and CD4+ T cells from healthy donors, Susac syndrome patients and multiple sclerosis patients were profiled using high-throughput TCR beta sequencing. Healthy donors were included as age- and sex-matched controls. Bulk CD8+ and CD4+ T cells were purified by magnetic negative isolation, whereas CD8+ TEMRA cells were enriched by FACS. Blood was collected in EDTA tubes and processed within 24 hours, with PBMCs isolated through density gradient centrifugation. PBMCs intended for TCR sequencing were cryopreserved in liquid nitrogen and were subsequently thawed in a 37 degrees C water bath. Purity of sorted or isolated CD4+, CD8+ and CD8+ TEMRA cells was at least 90%. Sequences MDHEN (CDR1) and SYDVKM (CDR2) are obtained from the germline V gene. V loses 4 bases, J loses 8 bases, and the germline ends lie 22 bases apart. The CDR3 starts with the cysteine, ends with the phenylalanine, and has 16 residues. CDR3 DNA only is kept here, 48 bases in frame from base 1.

RNA was extracted with the RNeasy kit and about 0.5 to 1 ug was reverse transcribed using random hexamers. TCR beta CDR3 regions were amplified with the immunoSEQ multiplex PCR assay covering 54 Vbeta and 13 Jbeta segments. PCR amplification bias was corrected by using a synthetic template baseline for primer optimization and computational correction. On the study's bioinformatics: Reads were annotated to V, D and J genes per IMGT and analyzed with immunoSEQ Analyzer, keeping only productive sequences. Clonality was calculated as one minus the Shannon entropy normalized by log2 of the number of productive unique sequences. For each patient and control, public and private clones were evaluated among the 100 most prevalent clones. Clones were defined as Susac-specific if absent from the healthy and MS cohorts, from 900 to 1,200 published viral clones and from other ImmuneACCESS disease sequences. TCRdb trimmed public reads at Q25 via fastp, called clones via MiXCR and kept in-frame beta chains. Each record represents a unique CDR3 protein, reported with the most common genes and DNA among its rows. TCRdb's processing, not the authors' own work, is the source of the V and J calls. The sample table contains 45,000 to 55,000 distinct CDR3 sequences; only one count was recorded for 93% of them. Around 0.53% of the sample comes from the top ten.

Regarding this clonotype: Its binding antigen is unknown. No much larger clonotype is one base removed from it; base qualities were not supplied.

The source material was CD8+ T cells from PBMCs. The sequence links TRBV28 to TRBJ2-3; a confident D gene designation cannot be given. The origin of this receptor is a human donor in good health. CDR3 loop: CASSSPESFEGITQYF. The sequenced DNA is TGTGCCAGCAGTTCTCCCGAAAGTTTTGAAGGCATTACGCAGTATTTT.